This paragraph reports one T cell receptor (beta chain). Antigen specificity is unknown. This entry comes from a study of T cell responses to AZD1222 COVID-19 vaccine. Whole-study findings and limits: Spike-specific TCRs gained breadth and depth after people received two AZD1222 doses.

CDR1 is SGHRS and CDR2 is YFSETQ in the germline V gene. Trimming shortened V by 6 bases and J by 0 bases, and 13 bases separated the two germline ends. There are 15 residues in the CDR3. Some clones are missing from TCRdb's copy, which holds only in-frame ones; the method was immunoSEQ multiplex PCR. The sample has roughly 100,000 clones; 89% are singletons. Sample: peripheral blood, taken on day 0 of AZD1222 vaccination. This sequence joins TRBV5-1 and TRBJ2-1; D gene unclear. The clonotype comes from an adult in good health. The CDR3: CASILVGSSYNEQFF. CDR3 in DNA: TGCGCCAGCATCTTAGTGGGTAGCTCCTACAATGAGCAGTTCTTC.